This is a list of T cell receptor beta chains from one sample in a study of human T cells and chemical hapten exposure. Each CDR3 protein is one row after TCRdb ran MiXCR on the RACE reads. Here the sample spans 57,000 or so distinct CDR3 sequences, approximately 10% being singletons. Here the sequenced sample was whole blood, taken in connection with sensitization to the hapten diphenylcyclopropenone (DPC). These TCRs come from a woman in her forties with alopecia areata. Some clones in this sample may be carry-over from other donors' samples. CDR3s include the opening cysteine and the closing phenylalanine or tryptophan. A D gene is named only where the DNA matches it firmly.

TRBV7-2	TRBJ1-1	-	CASSYSRGRNTEAFF
TRBV20-1	TRBJ1-1	TRBD1	CSAPKAGQGFMNTEAFF
TRBV12-3/TRBV12-4	TRBJ2-5	-	CASSLQGRQETQYF
TRBV28	TRBJ2-7	TRBD1	CASSFSGQSSYEQYF
TRBV30	TRBJ2-3	TRBD2	CAWRGRLAGEKTQYF
TRBV9	TRBJ1-2	TRBD1	CASSAGTDYAGYTF
TRBV5-6	TRBJ1-5	-	CASSLFRAGGNQPQHF
TRBV7-3	TRBJ1-1	TRBD1	CASSPGQGEAFF
TRBV10-3	TRBJ1-1	-	CAISGGRGAGTEAFF
TRBV6-2/TRBV6-3	TRBJ1-1	-	CASSYDRGEAFF
TRBV7-2	TRBJ2-2	TRBD2	CASSLRLAGGANTGELFF
TRBV4-2	TRBJ1-1	-	CASSQEGYTEAFF
TRBV20-1	TRBJ1-1	-	CSARVLDRLAFF
TRBV29-1	TRBJ1-1	TRBD1	CSVERGPTEAFF
TRBV6-1	TRBJ2-1	-	CASSDRSYNEQFF
TRBV7-7	TRBJ2-5	-	CASSPTGASQETQYF
TRBV28	TRBJ2-3	-	CASSSTASTDTQYF
TRBV10-2	TRBJ1-2	-	CASSGRSLGTNYGYTF
TRBV29-1	TRBJ2-1	TRBD1	CSVDTPGQYNEQFF
TRBV20-1	TRBJ1-5	TRBD1	CSARVPTGKGQPQHF
TRBV19	TRBJ2-1	TRBD1	CASTLDRSSYNEQFF
TRBV20-1	TRBJ2-1	TRBD2	CSASAREGRVNEQFF
TRBV20-1	TRBJ2-6	-	CSANSRGLSGANVLTF
TRBV2	TRBJ1-5	TRBD1	CASSRQGSNQPQHF
TRBV11-2	TRBJ2-1	-	CASSSEGSSYNEQFF
TRBV12-3/TRBV12-4	TRBJ1-2	-	CASSIANYGYTF
TRBV30	TRBJ1-3	-	CAWRIGAPGNTIYF
TRBV27	TRBJ2-3	TRBD2	CASSLNRASGRPDTQYF
TRBV10-3	TRBJ1-6	-	CAAPGGPPLHF
TRBV3-1	TRBJ1-5	-	CASSPKPTVSNQPQHF
TRBV20-1	TRBJ2-1	-	CSARDPSGLYNEQFF
TRBV6-2/TRBV6-3	TRBJ1-5	-	CASSSEYSNQPQHF
TRBV7-2	TRBJ2-7	TRBD2	CASSLAGTSNYEQYF
TRBV5-4	TRBJ1-2	-	CASSLARGNNGYTF
TRBV9	TRBJ1-1	-	CASSVGAALGGNTEAFF
TRBV29-1	TRBJ2-1	TRBD1	CSVVQGATKQFF
TRBV7-2	TRBJ1-1	-	CASSLEGLSTEAFF
TRBV6-1	TRBJ2-1	-	CASSGKQGYNEQFF
TRBV12-3/TRBV12-4	TRBJ2-5	-	CASTQTIQETQYF
TRBV20-1	TRBJ1-1	-	CSARGGMGEAFF
TRBV6-1	TRBJ1-5	TRBD1	CASREGTGGNQPQHF
TRBV19	TRBJ1-2	-	CAASMTSGRVGYTF
TRBV29-1	TRBJ1-1	TRBD1	CSVETGTGANTEAFF
TRBV3-1	TRBJ1-1	-	CASSQANTEAFF
TRBV21-1	TRBJ2-6	-	CASSNPQEMGTGANVLTF
TRBV6-2/TRBV6-3	TRBJ2-1	-	CASSRRDEQFF
TRBV12-3/TRBV12-4	TRBJ2-7	-	CASSLLASSTPYEQYF
TRBV11-2	TRBJ2-3	-	CASSLVGGQTDTQYF